One TCR beta chain is described in this entry. This specimen belongs to a study of CD8 T cells in Susac syndrome. RNA was extracted with the RNeasy kit, and a quantity of roughly 0.5 to 1 ug was reverse transcribed using random hexamers. TCRdb independently ran MiXCR on the immunoSEQ multiplex PCR reads; one entry per CDR3 protein. The top ten hold less than 0.15% of the sample, which has around 130,000 distinct CDR3 sequences, around 96% seen once. This CDR3 is 14 amino acids long. Trimming pared 6 bases from V and 1 base from J, leaving 10 bases between. Per the germline V gene, CDR1 is MNHEY and CDR2 is SMNVEV (reference sequence).

Source material: CD4+ T cells from PBMCs. This sequence joins TRBV27 and TRBJ2-1; tentatively, D is TRBD2 (6 bases). This clonotype originated in a human donor with Susac syndrome. The DNA of the CDR3 is TGTGCCAGCAGGGAGGGTGGGTCCTACAATGAGCAGTTCTTC. Its protein product is CASREGGSYNEQFF.